Listed below are T cell receptor beta chains from one sample, sequenced in a study of Graves' ophthalmopathy and Graves' hyperthyroidism. Each CDR3 protein gets one entry after TCRdb re-called the multiplex PCR reads with MiXCR. Of approximately 540,000 distinct CDR3 sequences in the sample, about 35% are singletons; the top ten hold roughly 4.5%. Material: peripheral blood or thyroid tissue (not recorded which). Source of these receptors: an adult man with Graves' hyperthyroidism. Both conserved end residues are part of each CDR3. D genes are given only for firm matches. Clone size is not always given. Where it is, it says once, few, many or a class for expanded clones.

>TRBD2|NA|TRBJ2-6|TRBV7-9
TGTGCCAGCAGCAATAGCGGGGGGGCCGGCTCTGGGGCCAACGTCCTGACTTTC
CASSNSGGAGSGANVLTF
>NA|NA|TRBJ1-1|TRBV19
TGTGCCAGTAGTATGGGCAGGGTGGGGACTGAAGCTTTCTTT
CASSMGRVGTEAFF
>TRBD1|many|TRBJ1-1|TRBV9
TGTGCCAGCAGCGTAGACGGGACAGGGCTGAACACTGAAGCTTTCTTT
CASSVDGTGLNTEAFF
>NA|few|TRBJ2-5|TRBV10-3
TGTGCCAGCAGTGAAGCCCCAGGAGACCAAGAGACCCAGTACTTC
CASSEAPGDQETQYF
>TRBD2|once|TRBJ2-7|TRBV20-1
TGCAGTGCTAGAGCCACTAGCGGGAGTTACAATGAGCAGTACTTC
CSARATSGSYNEQYF
>NA|few|TRBJ2-2|TRBV29-1
TGCAGCGTTACCGGGGAGCTGTTTTTT
CSVTGELFF
>TRBD1|many|TRBJ2-7|TRBV7-8
TGTGCCAGCAGCTTAGGGGGGACAGGGTTTCACGAGCAGTACTTC
CASSLGGTGFHEQYF
>TRBD1|NA|TRBJ1-5|TRBV20-1
TGCAGTGCCGGAGGGACAGGGGCGGTGAATAGCAATCAGCCCCAGCATTTT
CSAGGTGAVNSNQPQHF
>NA|once|TRBJ2-5|TRBV29-1
TGCAGCAGTTTAGCTTCGGGGTTACAAGAGACCCAGTACTTC
CSSLASGLQETQYF
>NA|NA|TRBJ2-3|TRBV20-1
TGCAGTGCTAGCGGAACTAGCACAGATACGCAGTATTTT
CSASGTSTDTQYF
>NA|many|TRBJ1-1|TRBV5-8
TGTGCCAGCAGCAGGTACAGGGAGGGGAGCACTGAAGCTTTCTTT
CASSRYREGSTEAFF
>NA|many|TRBJ2-5|TRBV24-1
TGTGCCACCAGTGAGCCAGGGGATCTGGAGACCCAGTACTTC
CATSEPGDLETQYF
>TRBD1|many|TRBJ1-5|TRBV6-5
TGTGCCAGCAGGTACCCAGGGGGTAGCAATCAGCCCCAGCATTTT
CASRYPGGSNQPQHF
>TRBD2|NA|TRBJ2-6|TRBV20-1
TGCAGTGCTAGCCGGGCTAGCGGGGAGGACGTCCTGACTTTC
CSASRASGEDVLTF
>NA|NA|TRBJ2-7|TRBV12-3/TRBV12-4
TGTGCCAGCAGCTCCACCACCGTCCCGGGCCCCTACGAGCAGTACTTC
CASSSTTVPGPYEQYF
>TRBD1|NA|TRBJ1-6|TRBV14
TGTGCCAGCAGCCAAATTTTGACCCATCGGACAGGGAAGTTGGGCTCCTATAATTCACCCCTCCACTTT
CASSQILTHRTGKLGSYNSPLHF
>TRBD2|many|TRBJ2-5|TRBV19
TGTGCCAGTAGTATTTTTGGGTCTAGCGGGGAACAAGAGACCCAGTACTTC
CASSIFGSSGEQETQYF
>NA|many|TRBJ1-1|TRBV20-1
TGCAGTGCCCCGGACAGAAACACTGAAGCTTTCTTT
CSAPDRNTEAFF
>NA|many|TRBJ1-5|TRBV20-1
TGCAGTGCTACCGGGGCGCAGTCCGTCCCTAATCAGCCCCAGCATTTT
CSATGAQSVPNQPQHF
>NA|many|TRBJ1-2|TRBV7-9
TGTGCCAGCAGCTTAGCCTGGGGTGGAGCTGGCTACACCTTC
CASSLAWGGAGYTF
>TRBD2|few|TRBJ2-7|TRBV6-6
TGTGCCAGCAGACTTACGACTAGCGGGTCCCGTACGGGGGAGCAGTACTTC
CASRLTTSGSRTGEQYF
>NA|NA|TRBJ2-5|TRBV7-3
TGTGCCAGCAGCTTAGTGGGTTTAGCAGACGAGACCCAGTACTTC
CASSLVGLADETQYF
>NA|NA|TRBJ2-2|TRBV29-1
TGCAGCGTAGCCAGGCGGGCCGGGGAGCTGTTTTTT
CSVARRAGELFF
>TRBD1|many|TRBJ1-2|TRBV5-4
TGCGCCAGCAGCTTGGAGGGGGCGAATGGCTACACCTTC
CASSLEGANGYTF
>TRBD1|NA|TRBJ2-6|TRBV20-1
TGCAGTGCCTTGGACAGGGGCGCTGGGGCCAACGTCCTGACTTTC
CSALDRGAGANVLTF
>NA|NA|TRBJ2-5|TRBV15
TGTGCCACCAGCAGCCGACTCCGGGTTGGGGAGACCCAGTACTTC
CATSSRLRVGETQYF
>NA|few|TRBJ1-2|TRBV4-1
TGCGCCAGCAGCCCTTTACCCTCACCCTGGACAGACTATGGCTACACCTTC
CASSPLPSPWTDYGYTF
>NA|NA|TRBJ2-5|TRBV18
TGTGCCAGCTCACCATTCCGAGACAGGGAGGGAGAGACCCAGTACTTC
CASSPFRDREGETQYF
>NA|NA|TRBJ1-2|TRBV19
TGTGCCAGTAGTATACCAGGGAACTATGGCTACACCTTC
CASSIPGNYGYTF
>NA|NA|TRBJ2-1|TRBV10-2
TGCGCCAGCAGTGAGGGGACTTCCTATTCGTACAATGAGCAGTTCTTC
CASSEGTSYSYNEQFF
>NA|NA|TRBJ2-5|TRBV15
TGTGCCACCAGCAGTGTACCGGGACGGGGCCAAGAGACCCAGTACTTC
CATSSVPGRGQETQYF
>TRBD2|NA|TRBJ2-7|TRBV25-1
TGTGCCAGCTCACCCGGGACTAGCGGGCTCTACGAGCAGTACTTC
CASSPGTSGLYEQYF
>NA|many|TRBJ1-1|TRBV11-2
TGTGCCAGCATGCGGGCGGGCACGAACACTGAAGCTTTCTTT
CASMRAGTNTEAFF